Below, 14 T cell receptor beta chains from the same sample are listed, as sequenced in a study of blood T cell repertoires in COVID-19. Profiled with immunoSEQ multiplex PCR; TCRdb holds only in-frame clones, not every one. The data contain tens of thousands of clones, around 85% of them singletons. Sequencing was performed on peripheral blood. The source is a man aged 80 or over with acute or convalescent COVID-19.

The chain combines TRBV5-1 with TRBJ1-2; the match to TRBD1 covers 7 bases. The V gene end was trimmed by 0 bases and the J gene end by 5 bases; junction bases not matched to a gene: 7. This CDR3 has 15 amino acids. Germline values: CDR1 SGHRS, CDR2 YFSETQ. The CDR3 here is CASSLERAGGYGYTF. The CDR3 DNA reads TGCGCCAGCAGCTTGGAAAGGGCAGGGGGATATGGCTACACCTTC.

The J gene is TRBJ1-4, the V gene TRBV28, with D possibly matching TRBD1 (6 bases). V was clipped by 3 bases and J by 6 bases, with 11 bases between them. Germline V gene lookup returns CDR1 MDHEN and CDR2 SYDVKM. The CDR3 loop spans 14 amino acids. The CDR3 sequence: CASSLGRGDEKLFF. CDR3 sequence (DNA): TGTGCCAGCAGTTTGGGCAGGGGTGATGAAAAACTGTTTTTT.

The chain has TRBV5-1 and TRBJ2-7, with 9 bases matching TRBD2. The CDR3 consists of 16 residues. CDR1 and CDR2 from the germline V gene are SGHRS and YFSETQ. J was trimmed by 4 bases and V by 3 bases; bases with no gene match: 11. The CDR3 reads CASSSSWGTSSYEQYF. The CDR3 DNA follows: TGCGCCAGCAGCTCCTCATGGGGGACTAGCAGTTACGAGCAGTACTTC.

The chain uses TRBV14 and TRBJ2-7; D may be TRBD1 (5 bases). This CDR3 comprises 17 residues. Per the germline V gene, CDR1 is SGHDN and CDR2 is FVKESK. Trimming pared 0 bases from V and 0 bases from J, leaving 15 bases between. The CDR3 reads CASSQDFSGLSSYEQYF. As DNA, the CDR3 is TGTGCCAGCAGCCAAGATTTTTCAGGGTTGAGCTCCTACGAGCAGTACTTC.

The chain uses TRBV11-2 and TRBJ1-2, with 9 bases identical to TRBD1. The junction had 8 bases not matched to a gene; V was cut back by 3 bases and J by 6 bases. CDR3 length equals 15 residues. CDR1 and CDR2 from the germline V gene are SGHAT and FQNNGV. This CDR3 is CASSFRGQGWDGYTF. In nucleotides, the CDR3 is TGTGCCAGCAGCTTCAGGGGACAGGGATGGGATGGCTACACCTTC.

The chain joins TRBV6-2 or TRBV6-3 to TRBJ1-1; TRBD1 aligns across 7 bases. V shed 2 bases and J 1 base; nucleotides not matched to a gene: 10. CDR1 and CDR2 (germline): MNHEY, SVGEGT. This CDR3 is built from 17 residues. This chain's CDR3 is CASSYQTGSGWNTEAFF. CDR3 sequence (DNA): TGTGCCAGCAGTTACCAGACAGGGAGCGGGTGGAACACTGAAGCTTTCTTT.

This sequence joins TRBV18 and TRBJ1-3; 7 positions match TRBD1. This CDR3 spans 16 amino acids. V was pared by 2 bases and J by 4 bases, with 8 bases of the junction left unmatched. CDR1 and CDR2 from the germline V gene are KGHSH and LQKENI. The CDR3 sequence is CASSPTLQGFGNTIYF. The DNA of the CDR3 is TGTGCCAGCTCACCAACACTACAGGGGTTCGGAAACACCATATATTTT.

V usage is TRBV9 and J usage is TRBJ1-2; D perhaps matches TRBD1 (6 bases). This CDR3 has 14 amino acids. The ends were cut back, 9 bases at V and 6 bases at J, with 21 bases in the middle. Germline V gene lookup returns CDR1 SGDLS and CDR2 YYNGEE. Written as DNA, the CDR3 is TGTGCCACCAAGAGAAGAGGGGGGGAGCATGGCTACACCTTC. Protein: CATKRRGGEHGYTF.

The table lists this clone with a few counts. The genes are TRBV9 and TRBJ1-2; 7 bases agree with TRBD1. V shed 6 bases and J 2 bases; nucleotides not matched to a gene: 7. In germline, CDR1 is SGDLS, CDR2 YYNGEE. The CDR3 loop spans 14 amino acids. In DNA form, the CDR3 reads TGTGCCAGCACCTATGCGACAGGGAACTATGGCTACACCTTC. It is translated as CASTYATGNYGYTF.

This clone was recorded only once. DNA for the CDR3: TGCAGTGCTAGTCCGGGACAGGGGGACCAAGAGACCCAGTACTTC. Its translation: CSASPGQGDQETQYF. This chain links TRBV20-1 with TRBJ2-5, with 11 bases matching TRBD1. Germline V gene data show CDR1 as DFQATT and CDR2 as SNEGSKA (reference sequence). This CDR3 comprises 15 residues. Trimming cost V 3 bases and J 0 bases; bases outside gene matches: 3.

This clone has a count of ten or more. This chain links TRBV2 with TRBJ2-2; tentative D call: TRBD1 (6 bases). Looked up from germline, CDR1 is SNHLY and CDR2 is FYNNEI. The CDR3 totals 17 residues. V was clipped by 5 bases and J by 0 bases, with 16 bases between them. The CDR3 bases are TGTGCCAGCAGTAACCCAGTACAGGGTGCGAACACCGGGGAGCTGTTTTTT. It codes for CASSNPVQGANTGELFF.

The CDR3 loop reads CASSEFQASGANTGELFF. The DNA for the CDR3 is TGTGCCAGCAGTGAGTTTCAGGCTAGCGGGGCGAACACCGGGGAGCTGTTTTTT. The rearrangement links TRBV6-1 to TRBJ2-2, with 9 bases lining up with TRBD2. The CDR3 is 18 residues long. CDR1 MNHNS and CDR2 SASEGT come from the germline V gene. V was pared by 3 bases and J by 0 bases, with 8 bases of the junction left unmatched.

In its sample, this clone was seen once. The chain has TRBV14 and TRBJ1-1; 7 nucleotides align to TRBD1. V lost 6 bases to trimming and J lost 0 bases; unmatched junction nucleotides: 4. The CDR3 is 14 residues long. Germline CDR1 and CDR2: SGHDN and FVKESK. The CDR3 DNA sequence: TGTGCCAGCAGTGGACAGGCATTGAACACTGAAGCTTTCTTT. As protein: CASSGQALNTEAFF.

This chain uses TRBV27 with TRBJ2-7; the match to TRBD1 covers 8 bases. Trimming at V came to 2 bases and at J to 6 bases, leaving 6 bases not matched to a gene. The germline V gene has CDR1 MNHEY and CDR2 SMNVEV (reference sequence). The CDR3 has 14 amino acids. The CDR3 coding sequence is TGTGCCAGCAGTTTAGGACAGGGCCCTGTCGAGCAGTACTTC. Translation gives CASSLGQGPVEQYF.